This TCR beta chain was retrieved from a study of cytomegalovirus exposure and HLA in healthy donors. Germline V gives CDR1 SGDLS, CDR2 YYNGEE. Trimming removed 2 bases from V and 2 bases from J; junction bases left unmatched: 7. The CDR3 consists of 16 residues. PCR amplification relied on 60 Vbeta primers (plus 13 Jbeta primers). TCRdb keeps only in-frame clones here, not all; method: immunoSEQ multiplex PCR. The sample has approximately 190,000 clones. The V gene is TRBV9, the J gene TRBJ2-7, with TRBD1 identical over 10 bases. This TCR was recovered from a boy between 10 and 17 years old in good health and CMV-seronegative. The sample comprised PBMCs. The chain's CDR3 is CASSVDPGTGAYEQYF. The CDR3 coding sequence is TGTGCCAGCAGCGTGGATCCCGGGACAGGGGCCTACGAGCAGTACTTC.